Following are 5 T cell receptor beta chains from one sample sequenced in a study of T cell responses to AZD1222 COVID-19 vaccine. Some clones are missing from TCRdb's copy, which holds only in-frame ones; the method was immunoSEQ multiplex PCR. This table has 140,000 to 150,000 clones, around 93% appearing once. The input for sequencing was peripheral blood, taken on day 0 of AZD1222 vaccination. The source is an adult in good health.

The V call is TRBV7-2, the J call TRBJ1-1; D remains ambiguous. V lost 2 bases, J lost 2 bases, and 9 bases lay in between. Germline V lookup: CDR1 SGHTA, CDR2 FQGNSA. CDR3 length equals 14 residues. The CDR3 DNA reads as TGTGCCAGCAGCTTATTAAGCGGAAACACTGAAGCTTTCTTT. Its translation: CASSLLSGNTEAFF.

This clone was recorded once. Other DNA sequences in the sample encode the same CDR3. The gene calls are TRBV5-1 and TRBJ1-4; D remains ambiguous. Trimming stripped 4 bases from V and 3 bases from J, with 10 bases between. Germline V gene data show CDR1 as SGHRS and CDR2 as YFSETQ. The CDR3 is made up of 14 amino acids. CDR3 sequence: CASSLGTANEKLFF. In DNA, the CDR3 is TGCGCCAGCAGCCTCGGAACGGCTAATGAAAAACTGTTTTTT.

CDR3 in amino acids: CASSLGTGDEQFF. CDR3 in DNA: TGTGCCAGCAGCCTAGGGACTGGAGATGAGCAGTTCTTC. The rearrangement uses TRBV3-1 (or the pseudogene TRBV3-2) and TRBJ2-1, with D possibly matching TRBD2 (6 bases). CDR3 length equals 13 residues. V lost 4 bases, J lost 8 bases, and 12 bases lay in between. The germline V gene has CDR1 LGHDT and CDR2 YNNKEL (reference sequence).

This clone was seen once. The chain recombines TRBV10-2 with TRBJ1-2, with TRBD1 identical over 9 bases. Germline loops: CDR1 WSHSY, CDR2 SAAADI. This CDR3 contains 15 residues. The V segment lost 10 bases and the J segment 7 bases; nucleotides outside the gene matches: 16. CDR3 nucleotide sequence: TGCGCCACCAACCCCGACATGGGACAGGGATTTGGCTACACCTTC. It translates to CATNPDMGQGFGYTF.

DNA of the CDR3: TGTGCCAGCAGCCCCAGGGGCCAGTATAACTCCTACAATGAGCAGTTCTTC. It encodes CASSPRGQYNSYNEQFF. V gene TRBV2 combines with J gene TRBJ2-1, with D possibly TRBD1 on 6 matching bases. V lost 6 bases and J 0 bases, leaving 18 bases between the germline ends. CDR3 length: 17 residues. Germline CDR1 and CDR2: SNHLY and FYNNEI.